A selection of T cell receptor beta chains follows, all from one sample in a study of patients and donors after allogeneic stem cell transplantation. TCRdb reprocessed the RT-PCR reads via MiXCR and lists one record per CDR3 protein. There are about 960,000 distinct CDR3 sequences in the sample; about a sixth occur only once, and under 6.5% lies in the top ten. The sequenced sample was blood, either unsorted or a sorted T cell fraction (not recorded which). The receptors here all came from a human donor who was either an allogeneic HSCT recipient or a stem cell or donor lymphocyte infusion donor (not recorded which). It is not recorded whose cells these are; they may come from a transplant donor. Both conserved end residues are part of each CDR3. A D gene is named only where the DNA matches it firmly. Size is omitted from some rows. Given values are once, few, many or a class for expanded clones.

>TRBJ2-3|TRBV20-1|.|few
CSAIPMEEDTQYF
TGCAGTGCCATCCCTATGGAGGAAGATACGCAGTATTTT
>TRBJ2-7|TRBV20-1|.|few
CSARGEDASYEQYF
TGCAGTGCTAGAGGGGAGGACGCCTCCTACGAGCAGTACTTC
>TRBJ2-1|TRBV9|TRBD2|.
CASSVASGGFQSTFIEQFF
TGTGCCAGCAGCGTAGCTAGCGGGGGGTTCCAATCAACCTTCATTGAGCAGTTCTTC
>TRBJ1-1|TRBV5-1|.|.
CASSLRGTDTEAFF
TGCGCCAGCAGCCTGCGGGGGACCGACACTGAAGCTTTCTTT
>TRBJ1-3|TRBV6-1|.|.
CASSQGFNAGNTIYF
TGTGCCAGCAGCCAGGGGTTCAATGCTGGAAACACCATATATTTT
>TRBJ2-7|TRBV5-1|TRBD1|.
CASSRFPLRDRGYEQYF
TGCGCCAGCAGCCGCTTTCCGCTCCGGGACAGGGGCTACGAGCAGTACTTC
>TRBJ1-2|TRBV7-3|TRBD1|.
CASSLGGTGSENYGYTF
TGTGCCAGCAGCTTAGGGGGGACAGGGTCGGAAAACTATGGCTACACCTTC
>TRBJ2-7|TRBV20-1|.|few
CSARDRSGAYEQYF
TGCAGTGCTAGAGATCGCTCAGGCGCCTACGAGCAGTACTTC
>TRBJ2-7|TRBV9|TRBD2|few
CASSANPRLADSYEQYF
TGTGCCAGCAGCGCGAATCCCCGGCTAGCGGACTCCTACGAGCAGTACTTC
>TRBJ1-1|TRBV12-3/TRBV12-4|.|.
CASSGPSHTEAFF
TGTGCCAGCAGTGGACCCTCCCACACTGAAGCTTTCTTT
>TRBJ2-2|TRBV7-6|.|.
CASSRRTTGTGELFF
TGTGCCAGCAGCCGAAGGACGACGGGCACCGGGGAGCTGTTTTTT
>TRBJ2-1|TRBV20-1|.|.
CSAREGATYNEQFF
TGCAGTGCTAGAGAAGGGGCGACCTACAATGAGCAGTTCTTC
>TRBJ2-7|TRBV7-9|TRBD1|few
CASSLVQGADEQYF
TGTGCCAGCAGCTTAGTTCAGGGGGCGGACGAGCAGTACTTC
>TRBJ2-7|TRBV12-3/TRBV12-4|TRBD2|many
CASFSGGPSYEQYF
TGTGCCAGCTTTAGCGGGGGGCCTTCCTACGAGCAGTACTTC
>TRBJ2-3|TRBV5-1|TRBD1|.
CASRRTGGTDTQYF
TGCGCCAGCAGGAGGACAGGGGGAACAGATACGCAGTATTTT
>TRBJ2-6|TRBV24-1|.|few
CATAPGFISGANVLTF
TGTGCCACCGCCCCGGGATTTATCTCTGGGGCCAACGTCCTGACTTTC
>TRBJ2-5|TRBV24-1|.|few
CATSAPQETQYF
TGTGCCACCAGTGCCCCTCAGGAGACCCAGTACTTC